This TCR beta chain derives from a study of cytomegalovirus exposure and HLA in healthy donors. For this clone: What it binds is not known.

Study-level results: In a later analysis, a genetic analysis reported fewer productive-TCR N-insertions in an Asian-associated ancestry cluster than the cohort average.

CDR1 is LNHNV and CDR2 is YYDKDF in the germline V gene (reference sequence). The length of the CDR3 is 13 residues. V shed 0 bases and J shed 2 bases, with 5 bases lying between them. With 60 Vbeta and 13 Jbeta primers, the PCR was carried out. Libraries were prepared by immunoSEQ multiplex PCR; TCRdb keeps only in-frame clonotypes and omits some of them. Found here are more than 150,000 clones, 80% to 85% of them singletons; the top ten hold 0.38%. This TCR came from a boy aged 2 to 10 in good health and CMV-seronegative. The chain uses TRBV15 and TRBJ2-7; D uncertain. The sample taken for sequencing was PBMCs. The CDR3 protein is CATSRDGPYEQYF. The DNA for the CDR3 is TGTGCCACCAGCAGAGATGGGCCCTACGAGCAGTACTTC.